The sequence of this T cell receptor (beta chain) was determined in a study of cytomegalovirus exposure and HLA in healthy donors (dated by TCRdb to 2016 to 2017). General notes on the study: In an earlier analysis of several hundred of the donors, approximately 300 Gb of sequence data and 95 million to 130 million unique TCR beta sequences from about 179 million T cells were reported. The number of donors typed differed by locus, with roughly 629-640 for A, B, C, DRB1 and DQB1, around 500 for DQA1, over 600 for DPA1, and around 430 for DPB1. Donor age, sex, ethnicity and CMV serostatus were compiled alongside the repertoire data. All discovery cohort repertoires had been generated using a single sequencing platform. A separate validation cohort of approximately 130 different subjects was used in addition to the roughly 640-subject first cohort. A later analysis re-analyzed previously published TCR beta repertoires from hundreds of donors and added high-resolution HLA genotyping to study TCR occurrence patterns. Using immunosequencing, the study profiled T cell repertoires from roughly 650 subjects and related those repertoires to cytomegalovirus serostatus. Both class I and class II loci were covered by HLA typing, at four-digit resolution. Roughly 290 gigabases of sequencing data and 70 million to 95 million unique TCR sequences made up an early release that covered approximately 700 HLA-typed donors. Rather than using new phenotypic data, the later analysis identified candidate immune exposures from TCR beta sequences and from how often those sequences occurred across donors. Among under 450 genotyped donors of the cohort, an average of about 240,000 unique TCR beta nucleotide sequences were sequenced per donor, roughly 18% of them non-productive. The study combined high-throughput TCR immunosequencing, statistical association of individual TCRs with disease status, and machine learning to predict cytomegalovirus infection status. About 5 DR-DQ haplotypes were handled as single units for association and clustering, since linkage in the cohort was strong. In an earlier analysis of 500 to 650 of the donors, high-throughput TCR beta sequencing was used to judge whether each TCR beta V gene segment behaved as functional or pseudogenic. The aim of the study was to test whether cataloging public T cell receptors could identify signatures of past pathogen exposure. In a later genetic analysis, genome-wide SNP genotypes for about 55% of the roughly 700 donors were used, and that subset was treated as a discovery cohort. Of the roughly 400 genotyped donors, about 84% fell in the genetic ancestry cluster associated with self-reported Caucasian donors.

About this clone itself: This clone's antigen is unknown. Base qualities are not recorded, but no much larger clone differs from it by a single base.

The cohort consisted of some 730 healthy bone marrow donors. Cohort members were all nominally healthy when sampled, although unrecorded immune exposures were likely present. The donor was CMV seropositive and was included in the group of approximately 300 seropositive cohort members. A peripheral blood sample was provided by each donor, and peripheral blood mononuclear cells were used for TCR beta sequencing. Genomic DNA extraction from the blood cell samples was performed with the Qiagen DNeasy Blood Extraction Kit. CDR1 MNHEY and CDR2 SVGAGI are derived from the germline V gene. V is pruned by 4 bases and J by 5 bases, leaving 10 bases of the junction without a gene match. The CDR3 runs 15 residues from the cysteine to the phenylalanine. CDR3 DNA is the only sequence kept; it has 45 bases, read in frame from the first base. The library was obtained by the immunoSEQ multiplex PCR assay. For the multiplex PCR, a mixture combining 60 forward primers for TCR Vbeta segments and 13 reverse primers for TCR Jbeta segments was used. A multiplex PCR assay on genomic DNA amplified the CDR3 region of rearranged TCR beta genes. Amplified TCR beta libraries were sequenced as 87-base-pair reads on the Illumina HiSeq System. As for the authors' bioinformatics: In a later analysis, 80 million or so unique TCR beta chains were counted across the roughly 610 repertoires, and some 10 million of these chains were shared by at least two donors. To remove PCR and sequencing errors, raw reads were error-corrected and collapsed into unique sequences using a nearest-neighbor algorithm that merged closely related sequences. Alignment of CDR3 sequences to IMGT reference sequences was used to assign V, D and J gene segments. For a sequence to be retained, a match of at least six nucleotides to both a V gene segment and a J gene segment was required. A rearrangement counted as productive if the CDR3 had no stop codons and remained in frame with V and J, and every other rearrangement counted as non-productive. Following IMGT convention, CDR3 was defined as the stretch from the second conserved V-encoded cysteine up to the conserved J-encoded phenylalanine. The earlier analysis of a few hundred of the donors excluded sequences that lacked an unambiguous match to a single V gene segment. An earlier analysis of over 450 of the donors classified V segments as functional when productive rearrangements were above 56.7% and as segregating when the standard deviation between donors was above 5%. A statistical classification framework was developed to diagnose cytomegalovirus status using the catalog of TCR beta chain sequences. A later analysis assigned V and J genes by comparing TCR nucleotide sequences with IMGT/GENE-DB human TR gene sequences. Using the TCRdist pipeline, a later analysis assigned CDR3 sequences along with most-parsimonious VDJ recombination scenarios. A later analysis defined each TCR beta chain by its CDR3 amino acid sequence plus V-gene family, and excluded reads lacking a unique V-gene family. In a later analysis, a few hundred highly shared, low-generation-probability nucleotide sequences were removed to address suspected cross-contamination and a sequencing artifact. In a later analysis, a clonal expansion index for each public chain was calculated from normalized within-repertoire ranks of inferred template counts. In a later analysis, generation probabilities were computed using a VDJ recombination model fitted to out-of-frame rearrangements, and the results were checked against IGoR. In a later analysis, TCR-TCR, TCR-HLA and TCR-CMV co-occurrence was scored with hypergeometric tests, and a repertoire-size bias correction was applied to TCR pairs. In a later analysis, false discovery rates were estimated by permuting HLA or CMV assignments 20 times. In a later analysis, co-occurring TCRs were grouped with DBSCAN, and TCRdist sequence similarity was added when clustering was performed within HLA-allele-positive subsets. Repertoires with fewer than 30,000 or more than 120,000 public chains, plus five repertoires with anomalous nucleotide sharing, were excluded from co-occurrence clustering. TCRdb obtained this table from immuneACCESS and retained in-frame rearrangements with V and J assigned. These tables miss some clones; where compared with another copy, unresolved V genes account for less than half of the shortfall, and the remainder is unexplained. V and J calls plus clone size are reproduced from that table; the DNA served to infer D and trimming. The table for this sample lists about 78,000 clones; more than 65% of them were counted only once. The ten top clones hold 11% of the sample.

Overall results and qualifications from the work: Some IMGT-functional V segments, including TRBV6-2 and TRBV6-3, could not be told apart with the 87-base-pair reads, so those segments were excluded. Compared with equally common non-associated chains, HLA-associated TCR beta chains in a later analysis were more clonally expanded and had lower generation probabilities. A group of highly shared sequence variants was considered likely to be a technical artifact of the sequencing pipeline. In a later analysis, some 18,000 TCR beta sequences were associated with specific HLA alleles at a false discovery rate of 0.05. Sequencing depth was assumed to be roughly uniform across donors in the presence/absence analyses, though that assumption may not hold. According to the authors, the approach could potentially be generalized to other disease states and immunological phenotypes. In this cohort, only TCR beta chains were sequenced, and detectable features were limited by the absence of alpha or paired-chain data. In vitro tests confirmed that a few of the cytomegalovirus-associated TCR beta chains recognize cytomegalovirus antigens. Broadly in line with IMGT annotations, most TCR beta V segments showed up in productive rearrangements about 90% or about 30% of the time in an earlier analysis of approximately 640 of the donors. Because counts were too low, roughly 18 rarely observed V segments, including chromosome 9 orphons, were left out of the earlier analysis of several hundred of the donors. Linkage disequilibrium might explain the correlated functional status among segregating V segments, but an unknown experimental factor could not be ruled out. V-gene and J-gene trimming of TCR beta chains was associated with a missense DCLRE1C variant in a later genetic analysis, and the association was replicated in an independent cohort. Cytomegalovirus status was reported to be diagnosed by the classifier with high specificity and sensitivity in both the original and validation cohorts. In a later analysis, most CMV-associated TCR beta chains were found to appear HLA-restricted, with HLA associations seemingly driven largely by CMV exposure. The only immune exposure information available for the cohort was CMV serostatus. According to a later analysis, TCR association rates differed among HLA loci, with DRB1 alleles showing the most associated TCRs and HLA-C alleles showing the fewest. Because HLA typing was missing for some donors at each locus, association tests included only the typed subset. A further reported finding was that TCR beta sequences accurately predicted the HLA-A and HLA-B alleles for most subjects in the first cohort. In a later analysis, several top co-occurrence clusters were reported to appear linked to parvovirus B19, influenza, CMV and Epstein-Barr virus. Most TCR sequences were seen in very few donors, while some public TCRs were found in many individuals. Assigning TCR associations to individual alleles was difficult when HLA alleles, especially DR and DQ, strongly co-occurred. A total of fewer than 200 TCR beta chains were listed by the study as associated with cytomegalovirus. A later genetic analysis reported fewer N-insertions in productive TCRs among donors in an Asian-associated ancestry cluster than the roughly 700-donor mean.

The sample was PBMCs. The receptor's source is a woman aged 35 to 49 in good health and CMV-seropositive. The sequence joins TRBV6-5 to TRBJ2-7, with TRBD2 matching 8 junction bases. The base sequence is TGTGCCAGCAGTTTAGCGGGGCGGCCTCTGGACGAGCAGTACTTC. The encoded protein is CASSLAGRPLDEQYF.